Each of the 3 T cell receptor beta chains below was sequenced from the same sample in a study of blood T cell repertoires in COVID-19. The data were produced by immunoSEQ multiplex PCR, yet TCRdb's version contains in-frame clones alone and is incomplete. This table holds some 330,000 clones, roughly 90% found once. The specimen sequenced was PBMCs or T cells enriched from blood (not recorded which). Receptors originate from a woman aged 25 to 39 who had recovered from COVID-19.

The J gene is TRBJ1-2, the V gene TRBV28; a possible D gene is TRBD1 (5 bases). The germline V gene encodes CDR1 MDHEN and CDR2 SYDVKM. V was trimmed by 5 bases and J by 4 bases, leaving 14 bases between them. This CDR3 comprises 14 residues. The CDR3 protein is CASSPETVLYGYTF. For the CDR3, the DNA is TGTGCCAGCAGTCCGGAGACAGTCCTCTATGGCTACACCTTC.

This clone occurred once. The chain combines TRBV18 with TRBJ2-3; the match to TRBD1 covers 11 bases. The length of the CDR3 is 17 residues. Germline V gives CDR1 KGHSH, CDR2 LQKENI. V gave up 3 bases and J gave up 0 bases; unmatched junction bases: 5. As DNA, the CDR3 is TGTGCCAGCTCACCTTCCGGGACAGGGGGTAGCACAGATACGCAGTATTTT. Its translation is CASSPSGTGGSTDTQYF.

This clone occurred once. Germline and junction disagree at one end, which may indicate a read error. This rearrangement joins TRBV3-1 (or the pseudogene TRBV3-2) to TRBJ2-1; 10 nucleotides align to TRBD1. This CDR3 is 13 amino acids long. Germline V gene sequence: CDR1 LGHDT, CDR2 YNNKEL (reference sequence). CDR3 protein: CASSKDRGLVQFF. The CDR3 coding sequence is TGTGCCAGCAGCAAAGACAGGGGGCTTGTGCAGTTCTTC.